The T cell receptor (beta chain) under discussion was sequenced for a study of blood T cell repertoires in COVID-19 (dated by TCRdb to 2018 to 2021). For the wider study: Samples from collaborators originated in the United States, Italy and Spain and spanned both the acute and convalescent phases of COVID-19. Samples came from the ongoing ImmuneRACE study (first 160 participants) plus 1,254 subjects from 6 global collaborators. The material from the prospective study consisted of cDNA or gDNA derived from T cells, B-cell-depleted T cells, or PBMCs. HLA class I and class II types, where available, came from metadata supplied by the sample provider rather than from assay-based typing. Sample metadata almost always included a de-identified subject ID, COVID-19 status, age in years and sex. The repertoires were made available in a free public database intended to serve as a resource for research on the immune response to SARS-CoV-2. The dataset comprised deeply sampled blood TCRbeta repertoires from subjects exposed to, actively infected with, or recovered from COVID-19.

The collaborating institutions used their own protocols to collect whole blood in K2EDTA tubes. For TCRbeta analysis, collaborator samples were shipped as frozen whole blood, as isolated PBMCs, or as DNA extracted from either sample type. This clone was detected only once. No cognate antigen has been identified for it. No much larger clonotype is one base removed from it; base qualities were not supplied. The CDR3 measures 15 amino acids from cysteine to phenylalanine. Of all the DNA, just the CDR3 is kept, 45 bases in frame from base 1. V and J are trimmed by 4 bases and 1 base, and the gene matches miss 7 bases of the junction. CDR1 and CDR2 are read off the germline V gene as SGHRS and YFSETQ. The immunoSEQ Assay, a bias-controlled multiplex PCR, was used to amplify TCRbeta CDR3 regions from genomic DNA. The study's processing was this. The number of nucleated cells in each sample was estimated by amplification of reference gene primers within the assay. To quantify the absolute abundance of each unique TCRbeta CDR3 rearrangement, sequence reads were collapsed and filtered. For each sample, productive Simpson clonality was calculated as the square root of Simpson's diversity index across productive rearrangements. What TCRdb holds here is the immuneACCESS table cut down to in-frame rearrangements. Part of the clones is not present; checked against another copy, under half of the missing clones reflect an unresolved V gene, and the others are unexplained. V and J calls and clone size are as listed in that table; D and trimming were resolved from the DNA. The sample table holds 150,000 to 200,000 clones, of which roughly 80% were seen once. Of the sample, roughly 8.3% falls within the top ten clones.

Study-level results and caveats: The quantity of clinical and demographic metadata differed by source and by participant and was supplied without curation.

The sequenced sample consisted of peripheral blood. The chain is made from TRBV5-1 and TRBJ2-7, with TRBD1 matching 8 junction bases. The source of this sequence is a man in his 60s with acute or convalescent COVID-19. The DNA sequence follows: TGCGCCAGCAGCCCTGGGGACAGGCGTTCCTACGAGCAGTACTTC. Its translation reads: CASSPGDRRSYEQYF.